This TCR beta chain was obtained from a study of cytomegalovirus exposure and HLA in healthy donors. Notes on the study in general: Cytomegalovirus status, reportedly, was diagnosed with high specificity and sensitivity by the classifier.

CDR3 length equals 12 residues. With 8 bases removed from V and 2 bases from J, the gap between germline ends came to 7 bases. Looked up from germline, CDR1 is SNHLY and CDR2 is FYNNEI. Some clones are missing from TCRdb's copy, which holds only in-frame ones; the method was immunoSEQ multiplex PCR. The profile covers some 110,000 clones, with around nine tenths appearing a single time and about 4.4% taken by the ten largest. Remarks on this clone: Its antigen is undetermined.

This TCR came from a man aged 18 to 29 in good health and CMV-seropositive. What was sequenced was PBMCs. The rearrangement uses TRBV2 and TRBJ2-1; no clear D gene. The CDR3 is CASSTTYNEQFF. In nucleotides, the CDR3 is TGTGCCAGCTCCACAACCTACAATGAGCAGTTCTTC.